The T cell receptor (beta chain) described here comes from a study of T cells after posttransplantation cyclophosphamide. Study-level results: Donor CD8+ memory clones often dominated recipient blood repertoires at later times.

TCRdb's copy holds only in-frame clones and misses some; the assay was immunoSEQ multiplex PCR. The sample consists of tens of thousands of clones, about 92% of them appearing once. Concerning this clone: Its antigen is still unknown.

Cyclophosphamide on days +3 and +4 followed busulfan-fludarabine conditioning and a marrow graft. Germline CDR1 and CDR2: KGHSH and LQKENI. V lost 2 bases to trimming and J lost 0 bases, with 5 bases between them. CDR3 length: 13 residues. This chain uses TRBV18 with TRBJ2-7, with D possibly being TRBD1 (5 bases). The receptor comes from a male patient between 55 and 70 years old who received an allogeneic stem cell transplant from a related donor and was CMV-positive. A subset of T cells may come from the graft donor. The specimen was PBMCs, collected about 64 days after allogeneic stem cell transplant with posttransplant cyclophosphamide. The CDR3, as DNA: TGTGCCAGCTCACCAAGGGGCTCCTACGAGCAGTACGTC. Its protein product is CASSPRGSYEQYV.